Listed below are T cell receptor beta chains from one sample, sequenced in a study of shared clonotypes between healthy human individuals. The repertoire was sequenced with immunoSEQ multiplex PCR; TCRdb's copy has only in-frame clones and lacks some. This table holds over 950,000 clones, roughly 80% found once. The source material was memory CD4+ T cells from PBMCs. The receptors stem from a young man in good health. Some clones in this sample may be carry-over from other donors' samples. The CDR3 runs from the conserved cysteine through the conserved F or W. D genes are given only for firm matches. Not every row has a clone size; where given, it reads once, few, many or a size class.

V gene	D gene	CDR3 length	J gene	clone size	CDR3 protein	CDR3 DNA
TRBV5-1	TRBD2	17	TRBJ2-3	.	CASSTGLAASSTDTQYF	TGCGCCAGCAGCACGGGACTAGCGGCCTCTAGCACAGATACGCAGTATTTT
TRBV30	TRBD1	15	TRBJ1-3	.	CAWRTDRDSGNTIYF	TGTGCCTGGAGGACGGACAGGGACTCTGGAAACACCATATATTTT
TRBV6-5	.	13	TRBJ2-7	.	CASTRGDGVKQYF	TGTGCCAGCACACGAGGGGACGGTGTCAAGCAGTACTTC
TRBV6-6	.	11	TRBJ1-4	.	CASSWMEKLFF	TGTGCCAGCAGTTGGATGGAAAAACTGTTTTTT
TRBV5-1	.	14	TRBJ2-1	few	CASSLSVSQGEQFF	TGCGCCAGCAGCTTGAGTGTGAGCCAGGGGGAGCAGTTCTTC
TRBV7-2	.	13	TRBJ2-7	.	CASSSGQTYEQYF	TGTGCCAGCAGCTCGGGGCAGACCTACGAGCAGTACTTC
TRBV25-1	.	14	TRBJ2-1	.	CASSDSRGRNEQFF	TGTGCCAGCAGTGACAGTAGGGGACGCAATGAGCAGTTCTTC
TRBV28	TRBD2	14	TRBJ2-1	.	CASSLVGGRVEQFF	TGTGCCAGCAGTTTGGTTGGCGGGAGAGTTGAGCAGTTCTTC
TRBV11-2	TRBD2	16	TRBJ2-7	.	CASSFRDTYSGSEQYF	TGTGCCAGCAGCTTCCGGGACACCTATAGCGGGAGCGAGCAGTACTTC
TRBV5-6	TRBD2	16	TRBJ2-1	once	CASSLYRTSLYNEQFF	TGTGCCAGCAGCTTGTATAGGACTAGTCTATACAATGAGCAGTTCTTC
TRBV4-2	TRBD1	15	TRBJ2-1	.	CASSQGGQGGDEQFF	TGTGCCAGCAGCCAAGGGGGACAGGGAGGTGATGAGCAGTTCTTC
TRBV27	.	16	TRBJ1-5	.	CASSLRGISGNQPQHF	TGTGCCAGCAGCCTTCGGGGCATCTCTGGGAATCAGCCCCAGCATTTT
TRBV28	.	16	TRBJ2-1	.	CASSPRLEPTVNEQFF	TGTGCCAGCAGTCCACGACTAGAACCTACCGTCAATGAGCAGTTCTTC
TRBV6-1	TRBD1	14	TRBJ1-1	.	CASRAGTGDAEAFF	TGTGCCAGCAGAGCCGGGACAGGGGACGCAGAAGCTTTCTTT
TRBV19	.	13	TRBJ1-6	few	CASGGPYNSPLHF	TGTGCCAGTGGCGGTCCCTATAATTCACCCCTCCACTTT
TRBV5-5	TRBD2	17	TRBJ2-7	.	CASSPTNPGLAGGEQYF	TGTGCCAGCAGCCCAACTAATCCGGGACTAGCGGGAGGAGAGCAGTACTTC
TRBV11-3	.	12	TRBJ2-1	.	CASSSGTSREFF	TGTGCCAGCAGCTCCGGGACTTCCCGGGAGTTCTTC
TRBV10-3	.	15	TRBJ1-1	.	CAISESGGRGTEAFF	TGTGCCATCAGTGAGTCCGGGGGACGGGGCACTGAAGCTTTCTTT
TRBV25-1	.	18	TRBJ2-1	.	CASSGGVGQGKAYNEQFF	TGTGCCAGCAGTGGGGGGGTTGGGCAGGGGAAGGCCTACAATGAGCAGTTCTTC
TRBV10-2	TRBD1	12	TRBJ2-7	.	CASGDRGVEQYF	TGCGCCAGCGGGGACAGGGGGGTCGAGCAGTACTTC
TRBV9	TRBD1	16	TRBJ1-3	.	CASSTTTGKSGNTIYF	TGTGCCAGCAGCACAACGACAGGGAAGTCTGGAAACACCATATATTTT
TRBV5-6	.	14	TRBJ1-2	.	CASTPDRTYYGYTF	TGTGCCAGCACCCCCGACAGGACCTACTATGGCTACACCTTC
TRBV7-2	TRBD1	14	TRBJ1-1	.	CASSPGQGTAEAFF	TGTGCCAGCAGCCCTGGACAGGGGACGGCTGAAGCTTTCTTT
TRBV28	TRBD1	15	TRBJ1-2	.	CASHAPGQGAQGYTF	TGTGCCAGCCATGCCCCGGGACAGGGGGCGCAGGGCTACACCTTC
TRBV5-6	TRBD2	14	TRBJ2-5	.	CASRPAGGGETQYF	TGTGCCAGCAGGCCAGCGGGAGGTGGGGAGACCCAGTACTTC
TRBV29-1	TRBD2	13	TRBJ2-1	few	CSVGTSGYNEQFF	TGCAGCGTTGGGACTAGCGGGTACAATGAGCAGTTCTTC
TRBV28	TRBD2	14	TRBJ2-7	.	CASTEAGDAYEQYF	TGTGCCAGCACCGAAGCGGGAGACGCCTACGAGCAGTACTTC
TRBV6-1	TRBD2	15	TRBJ2-1	.	CASSDGAGQYNEQFF	TGTGCCAGCAGTGACGGAGCGGGGCAATACAATGAGCAGTTCTTC
TRBV29-1	.	11	TRBJ1-1	.	CSAAAGTEAFF	TGCAGCGCGGCGGCGGGCACTGAAGCTTTCTTT
TRBV7-9	.	14	TRBJ1-5	many	CASSPRTDSQPQHF	TGTGCCAGCAGCCCTAGAACGGACAGCCAGCCCCAGCATTTT
TRBV18	TRBD1	15	TRBJ1-1	.	CASSPVGQGISEAFF	TGTGCCAGCTCACCGGTAGGACAGGGGATATCTGAAGCTTTCTTT
TRBV9	TRBD1	15	TRBJ1-3	.	CASSPRTGAGNTIYF	TGTGCCAGCAGCCCCCGGACAGGGGCTGGAAACACCATATATTTT
TRBV9	.	11	TRBJ1-2	.	CASSAQVGYTF	TGTGCCAGCAGCGCACAGGTGGGCTACACCTTC
TRBV10-3	TRBD2	15	TRBJ2-1	.	CAARGGSGGYNEQFF	TGTGCCGCACGAGGGGGAAGCGGGGGCTACAATGAGCAGTTCTTC
TRBV4-1	.	16	TRBJ1-6	.	CASSQAGMAWNSPLHF	TGCGCCAGCAGCCAAGCCGGAATGGCTTGGAATTCACCCCTCCACTTT
TRBV30	.	15	TRBJ1-5	.	CARGRGDFPNQPQHF	TGTGCCCGGGGAAGGGGTGACTTTCCTAATCAGCCCCAGCATTTT
TRBV28	.	13	TRBJ1-3	.	CASRGPGGNTIYF	TGTGCCAGCAGAGGCCCCGGCGGAAACACCATATATTTT
TRBV5-1	.	13	TRBJ2-3	once	CASSEVSTDTQYF	TGCGCCAGCAGCGAAGTTAGCACAGATACGCAGTATTTT
TRBV28	.	13	TRBJ2-1	few	CASSFRGMDEQFF	TGTGCCAGCAGTTTCCGGGGGATGGATGAGCAGTTCTTC
TRBV4-2	.	15	TRBJ2-7	.	CASSPRGEGSYEQYF	TGTGCCAGCAGCCCGCGAGGCGAAGGCTCCTACGAGCAGTACTTC
TRBV27	.	17	TRBJ2-2	few	CASSLSLGVGRGGELFF	TGTGCCAGCAGTTTATCATTAGGGGTCGGGAGAGGCGGGGAGCTGTTTTTT
TRBV7-8	.	15	TRBJ2-5	.	CASSLFYAVQETQYF	TGTGCCAGCAGCTTATTCTACGCGGTACAAGAGACCCAGTACTTC
TRBV5-8	TRBD2	18	TRBJ2-6	.	CASSLFLAANSGANVLTF	TGTGCCAGCAGCTTGTTCCTAGCGGCCAACTCTGGGGCCAACGTCCTGACTTTC
TRBV5-1	.	13	TRBJ2-5	.	CASSLVGEETQYF	TGCGCCAGCAGCTTGGTAGGCGAAGAGACCCAGTACTTC
TRBV27	.	16	TRBJ1-1	.	CATKTRGTGMNTEAFF	TGTGCCACAAAGACCCGGGGCACAGGGATGAACACTGAAGCTTTCTTT
TRBV7-9	.	14	TRBJ2-7	.	CASSPTRSSYEQYF	TGTGCCAGCAGCCCAACCCGGAGCTCCTACGAGCAGTACTTC
TRBV6-5	.	15	TRBJ1-2	.	CASSYRGLRPYGYTF	TGTGCCAGCAGTTACCGGGGACTCCGGCCCTATGGCTACACCTTC
TRBV6-5	.	15	TRBJ1-2	many	CASTRRAGANYGYTF	TGTGCCAGCACGCGAAGAGCGGGGGCTAACTATGGCTACACCTTC
TRBV30	TRBD2	14	TRBJ2-1	.	CAYRSSGRGDEQFF	TGTGCCTACCGTTCTAGCGGGAGAGGGGATGAGCAGTTCTTC
TRBV7-2	TRBD2	15	TRBJ2-1	few	CASSKPGTSGNEQFF	TGTGCCAGCAGCAAGCCCGGGACTAGCGGCAATGAGCAGTTCTTC
TRBV5-1	.	14	TRBJ2-7	.	CASSLSPAGTEQYF	TGCGCCAGCAGCTTGAGTCCAGCTGGAACCGAGCAGTACTTC
TRBV18	.	13	TRBJ1-5	.	CASSPGFGQPQHF	TGTGCCAGCTCACCGGGTTTTGGACAGCCCCAGCATTTT
TRBV6-5	.	13	TRBJ2-4	.	CASKEKQRNIQYF	TGTGCCAGCAAGGAGAAACAGCGAAACATTCAGTACTTC
TRBV19	.	15	TRBJ1-3	.	CASSATVSSGNTIYF	TGTGCCAGTAGTGCGACCGTGAGCTCTGGAAACACCATATATTTT
TRBV7-6	.	16	TRBJ2-2	.	CASSLELAPMAGELFF	TGTGCCAGCAGCTTAGAGCTAGCTCCTATGGCCGGGGAGCTGTTTTTT
TRBV7-2	.	16	TRBJ1-5	.	CASSLVSGVSNQPQHF	TGTGCCAGCAGCTTAGTCAGTGGGGTTAGCAATCAGCCCCAGCATTTT
TRBV15	.	16	TRBJ1-4	.	CATSRGGEAPAEKLFF	TGTGCCACCAGCAGGGGAGGGGAGGCCCCAGCGGAAAAACTGTTTTTT